The 29 T cell receptor beta chains presented below share a single source sample, sequenced in a study of T cell changes during pregnancy in multiple sclerosis. The data were produced by immunoSEQ multiplex PCR, yet TCRdb's version contains in-frame clones alone and is incomplete. Of approximately 70,000 clones in the sample, roughly 92% are singletons; the top ten hold roughly 2%. The sample was peripheral blood, taken in the second trimester of pregnancy. These receptors were taken from a female donor with multiple sclerosis, enrolled in a pregnancy study.

This rearrangement joins TRBV4-3 to TRBJ2-6; no clear D gene. The V and J ends lost 0 bases and 0 bases respectively, with 18 bases between them. The CDR3 has 20 residues. CDR1 and CDR2 (germline): LGHNA, YSLEER. CDR3 loop: CASSQESRLAVYSGANVLTF. DNA for the CDR3: TGCGCCAGCAGCCAAGAATCCCGATTGGCGGTGTACTCTGGGGCCAACGTCCTGACTTTC.

V and J are TRBV27 and TRBJ1-1; D might be TRBD1 (6 bases). Germline lookup yields CDR1 MNHEY and CDR2 SMNVEV (reference sequence). The CDR3 loop spans 13 amino acids. Trimming pared 2 bases from V and 6 bases from J, leaving 10 bases between. The CDR3 region has the DNA TGTGCCAGCAGTTTACCTGGGGGCGCTGAAGCTTTCTTT. Residues: CASSLPGGAEAFF.

The table lists this clone with a count of one. V gene TRBV6-1 combines with J gene TRBJ2-5; the match to TRBD2 covers 11 bases. The germline gives CDR1 MNHNS, CDR2 SASEGT. J lost 1 base, V lost 4 bases, and 2 bases had no gene match. The CDR3 runs 15 residues. CDR3 bases: TGTGCCAGCAGTGCTAGCGGGGGGACCCAAGAGACCCAGTACTTC. Translation gives CASSASGGTQETQYF.

This clone occurred a few times. V gene TRBV4-1 combines with J gene TRBJ1-1; 7 bases are a match to TRBD1. After removal of 1 base from V and 4 bases from J, the junction contained 6 bases not matched to a gene. The CDR3 covers 15 residues. CDR1 is MGHRA, CDR2 YSYEKL, per germline. The CDR3 nucleotides are TGCGCCAGCAGCCAAGCAGGGGGGCTCGGCACTGAAGCTTTCTTT. This encodes CASSQAGGLGTEAFF.

This chain connects TRBV5-1 to TRBJ2-7; tentative D call: TRBD1 (6 bases). From germline, CDR1 is SGHRS and CDR2 YFSETQ. V lost 0 bases and J 2 bases, leaving 12 bases between the germline ends. CDR3 size: 15 residues. The CDR3 loop is CASSLENRAPYEQYF. In nucleotides, the CDR3 is TGCGCCAGCAGCTTGGAAAACAGGGCGCCCTACGAGCAGTACTTC.

The chain employs TRBV7-8 and TRBJ1-1; the match to TRBD1 covers 8 bases. Germline V lookup: CDR1 SGHVS, CDR2 FQNEAQ. V gave up 6 bases and J gave up 0 bases; unmatched junction bases: 3. This CDR3 region has 14 residues. This CDR3 is CASRQTGVNTEAFF. In DNA form, the CDR3 reads TGTGCCAGCAGGCAGACAGGGGTGAACACTGAAGCTTTCTTT.

V gene TRBV5-6 combines with J gene TRBJ1-2; 11 bases fit TRBD1. The CDR3 contains 15 residues. The ends lost 4 bases at V and 5 bases at J; junction bases unmatched: 7. The germline gives CDR1 SGHDT, CDR2 YYEEEE. CDR3 nucleotides: TGTGCCAGCAGCCCCGGGACAGGGGGGAATTATGGCTACACCTTC. Protein: CASSPGTGGNYGYTF.

The chain recombines TRBV7-2 with TRBJ2-1; 9 bases align to TRBD2. V lost 5 bases, J lost 3 bases, and 2 bases stayed unmatched. Per germline, CDR1 SGHTA and CDR2 FQGNSA. The CDR3 consists of 14 residues. The CDR3 DNA reads as TGTGCCAGCAGCCAACTAGCGGGCTACAATGAGCAGTTCTTC. As protein: CASSQLAGYNEQFF.

The chain carries TRBV27 and TRBJ2-1; 9 bases match TRBD2. Germline V gives CDR1 MNHEY, CDR2 SMNVEV (reference sequence). The CDR3 spans 16 residues. After removal of 0 bases from V and 5 bases from J, the junction contained 5 bases not matched to a gene. The DNA of the CDR3 is TGTGCCAGCAGTTTATCCCGACTAGCGGAAAACAATGAGCAGTTCTTC. It specifies CASSLSRLAENNEQFF.

The J gene is TRBJ1-5, the V gene TRBV28; 9 bases are shared with TRBD1. The V gene's germline CDR1 is MDHEN and CDR2 SYDVKM. The CDR3 is made up of 16 amino acids. Trimming took 5 bases from V and 1 from J; bases not matched to a gene: 6. As DNA, the CDR3 is TGTGCCAGCAGTCCCGGGACAGGGCGAAGCAATCAGCCCCAGCATTTT. It yields the protein CASSPGTGRSNQPQHF.

This rearrangement joins TRBV9 to TRBJ2-3, with 11 nucleotides matching TRBD2. There are 15 residues in the CDR3. Germline CDR1 reads SGDLS; CDR2 reads YYNGEE. Germline trimming cut 5 bases from V and 10 bases from J; bases unmatched to any gene: 12. The CDR3 DNA sequence: TGTGCCAGCAGTGCTTCCGGGACTAGCGGCAACCCGCAGTATTTT. Amino acid sequence: CASSASGTSGNPQYF.

This chain connects TRBV5-5 to TRBJ2-5; a possible D gene is TRBD1 (6 bases). Trimming left V 0 bases short and J 3 bases short, with 6 bases between. The CDR3 is made up of 13 amino acids. The germline CDR1 and CDR2 sequences are SGHKS and YYEKEE (reference sequence). The CDR3 DNA sequence: TGTGCCAGCAGCTTGGGGACAGAAGAGACCCAGTACTTC. Translation: CASSLGTEETQYF.

The rearrangement joins TRBV19 to TRBJ2-5, with TRBD2 matching 15 bases. The germline V gene has CDR1 LNHDA and CDR2 SQIVND (reference sequence). Trimming at V came to 5 bases and at J to 4 bases, leaving 8 bases not matched to a gene. CDR3 length: 17 amino acids. CDR3 coding DNA: TGTGCCAGTAGTCCGGGACTAGCGGGGGGAGGGCGAGAGACCCAGTACTTC. Protein product: CASSPGLAGGGRETQYF.

This rearrangement joins TRBV7-3 to TRBJ2-1, with TRBD2 matching over 12 bases. Germline V CDR1 and CDR2: SGHTA, FQGTGA. The V segment lost 3 bases and the J segment 9 bases; nucleotides outside the gene matches: 6. This CDR3 is 15 amino acids long. In DNA form, the CDR3 reads TGTGCCAGCAGCTTCGGACTAGCGGGAACACTTGAGCAGTTCTTC. Protein product: CASSFGLAGTLEQFF.

The CDR3: CASSLASSNQPQHF. Written as DNA, the CDR3 is TGTGCCAGCAGCTTAGCCTCGAGCAATCAGCCCCAGCATTTT. The chain joins TRBV7-8 to TRBJ1-5; D unresolved. This CDR3 has 14 residues. Germline loops: CDR1 SGHVS, CDR2 FQNEAQ. V lost 0 bases, J lost 1 base, and 4 bases lay in between.

This chain links TRBV7-7 with TRBJ2-2; a weak D match, TRBD1 (6 bases). V lost 2 bases and J lost 3, with 7 bases in between. Germline CDR1 is SSHAT and CDR2 is FNYEAQ (reference sequence). The CDR3 contains 14 residues. CDR3 sequence reads: CASSLPGDTGELFF. CDR3 nucleotide sequence: TGTGCCAGCAGCTTACCAGGGGACACCGGGGAGCTGTTTTTT.

This chain links TRBV18 with TRBJ1-1; no reliable D call. Trimming stripped 6 bases from V and 4 bases from J, with 12 bases between. The CDR3 runs 13 residues. Germline CDR1 and CDR2: KGHSH and LQKENI. CDR3 nucleotide sequence: TGTGCCAGCTCTGGCGGAGGACCCACTGAAGCTTTCTTT. This sequence encodes CASSGGGPTEAFF.

This chain connects TRBV4-2 to TRBJ2-2; maybe TRBD2 (6 bases). V was clipped by 7 bases and J by 4 bases, with 13 bases between them. The V gene's germline CDR1 is LGHNA and CDR2 YNFKEQ. The CDR3 is 14 residues long. The CDR3 sequence: CASMREVGTGELFF. Written as DNA, the CDR3 is TGTGCCAGCATGAGGGAGGTTGGCACCGGGGAGCTGTTTTTT.

This chain connects TRBV11-3 to TRBJ1-4; D is ambiguous. Germline CDR1 reads SGHNT; CDR2 reads YENEEA. The CDR3 spans 15 residues. V was pared by 5 bases and J by 0 bases, with 10 bases between. CDR3 in DNA: TGTGCCAGCAGCAAGCACTATGCAACTAATGAAAAACTGTTTTTT. Its translation: CASSKHYATNEKLFF.

The chain combines TRBV19 with TRBJ1-5, with 8 positions matching TRBD1. The CDR3 runs to 16 residues. Germline assignment: CDR1 LNHDA and CDR2 SQIVND (reference sequence). J lost 5 bases, V lost 4 bases, and 10 bases had no gene match. The DNA of the CDR3 is TGTGCCAGTAGTACAACTCGGACAGGGTCGCATCAGCCCCAGCATTTT. This sequence encodes CASSTTRTGSHQPQHF. Full variable domain (remainder filled in from reference TRBV19 and TRBJ1-5): DGGITQSPKYLFRKEGQNVTLSCEQNLNHDAMYWYRQDPGQGLRLIYYSQIVNDFQKGDIAEGYSVSREKKESFPLTVTSAQKNPTAFYLCASSTTRTGSHQPQHFGDGTRLSIL.

The rearrangement joins TRBV27 to TRBJ1-1, with 8 bases lining up with TRBD1. Germline CDR1 reads MNHEY; CDR2 reads SMNVEV (reference sequence). V shed 5 bases and J 3 bases; nucleotides not matched to a gene: 5. This CDR3 has 14 residues. The CDR3 sequence: CASSADRADTEAFF. CDR3 in DNA: TGTGCCAGCAGTGCGGACAGGGCGGACACTGAAGCTTTCTTT.

This chain links TRBV27 with TRBJ2-2, with TRBD1 matching 9 bases. Germline trimming cut 5 bases from V and 3 bases from J; bases unmatched to any gene: 7. Looked up from germline, CDR1 is MNHEY and CDR2 is SMNVEV (reference sequence). The CDR3 runs 16 residues. The DNA for the CDR3 is TGTGCCAGCAGTCGACTTGGGACAGGGCACACCGGGGAGCTGTTTTTT. Amino acids: CASSRLGTGHTGELFF.

This sequence joins TRBV21-1 and TRBJ2-3; TRBD2, the table's D call, lacks a check against the DNA. TRBV21-1 is tagged as a pseudogene. The CDR3 loop spans 10 amino acids. The CDR3: CAIIADTQYF. The CDR3 DNA is TGTGCCATCATAGCGGATACGCAGTATTTT.

The V and J genes are TRBV28 and TRBJ1-2; 12 bases are a match to TRBD1. The trim removed 6 bases at V and 6 bases at J, leaving 11 bases unmatched. The CDR3 covers 16 residues. CDR1 MDHEN and CDR2 SYDVKM come from the germline V gene. This chain's CDR3 is CASSSTGTGGRDGYTF. CDR3 sequence (DNA): TGTGCCAGCAGCTCGACCGGGACAGGGGGCAGGGATGGCTACACCTTC.

The chain combines TRBV4-2 with TRBJ2-3, with 9 bases fitting TRBD2. Germline assignment: CDR1 LGHNA and CDR2 YNFKEQ. The CDR3 totals 18 residues. V was clipped by 0 bases and J by 2 bases; unmatched bases: 9. The CDR3 DNA sequence: TGTGCCAGCAGCCAAGAGACTAGCGGAGCTTCCGCCACAGATACGCAGTATTTT. Translated: CASSQETSGASATDTQYF.

The chain uses TRBV28 and TRBJ2-1, with TRBD2 as a possible D gene (5 bases). The germline V gene has CDR1 MDHEN and CDR2 SYDVKM. The germline V and J ends were trimmed by 2 bases and 8 bases, with 16 bases remaining between them. The CDR3 runs 15 residues. CDR3 DNA sequence: TGTGCCAGCAGTTTACCACTAGTGGGTCACGATGAGCAGTTCTTC. Amino acids: CASSLPLVGHDEQFF.

This chain joins TRBV4-1 and TRBJ2-1; perhaps TRBD2 as D (5 bases). This CDR3 is 14 amino acids long. The V gene lost 0 bases and the J gene lost 3 bases, with 6 bases spanning the gap. CDR1 and CDR2 (germline): MGHRA, YSYEKL. CDR3 bases: TGCGCCAGCAGCCAAGAGGCGGGCTACAATGAGCAGTTCTTC. This encodes CASSQEAGYNEQFF.

The chain recombines TRBV30 with TRBJ1-3; D is ambiguous. CDR1 and CDR2 from the germline V gene are GTSNPN and SVGIG (reference sequence). CDR3 length: 14 amino acids. V lost 8 bases to trimming and J lost 0 bases, with 14 bases between them. CDR3 nucleotides: TGTGCCGCCCTACAATTAGCCTCTGGAAACACCATATATTTT. Translation gives CAALQLASGNTIYF.

V and J are TRBV5-6 and TRBJ2-5; D gene uncertain. Germline-derived CDR1 and CDR2 are SGHDT and YYEEEE. This CDR3 contains 11 residues. Trimming pared 2 bases from V and 5 bases from J, leaving 4 bases between. The CDR3 coding sequence is TGTGCCAGCAGCTTACGGGAGACCCAGTACTTC. The encoded protein is CASSLRETQYF.